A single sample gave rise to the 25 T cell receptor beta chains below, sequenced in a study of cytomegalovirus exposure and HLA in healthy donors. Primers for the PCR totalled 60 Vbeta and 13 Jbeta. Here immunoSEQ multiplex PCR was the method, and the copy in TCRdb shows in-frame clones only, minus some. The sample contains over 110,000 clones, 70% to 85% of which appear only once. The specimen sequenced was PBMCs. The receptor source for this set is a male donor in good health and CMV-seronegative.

CDR3 loop: CASTFRDRAPYEQYF. In nucleotides, the CDR3 is TGTGCCAGCACTTTCCGGGACAGGGCTCCCTACGAGCAGTACTTC. The V and J genes are TRBV6-5 and TRBJ2-7; 9 nucleotides line up with TRBD1. CDR3 length equals 15 residues. Germline V gene sequence: CDR1 MNHEY, CDR2 SVGAGI. V shed 7 bases and J 2 bases; nucleotides not matched to a gene: 9.

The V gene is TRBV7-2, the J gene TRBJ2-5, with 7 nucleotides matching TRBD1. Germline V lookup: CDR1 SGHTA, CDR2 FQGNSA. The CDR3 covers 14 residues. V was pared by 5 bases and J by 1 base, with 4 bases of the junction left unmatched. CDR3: CASSRTGVQETQYF. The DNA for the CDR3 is TGTGCCAGCAGCCGCACAGGGGTCCAAGAGACCCAGTACTTC.

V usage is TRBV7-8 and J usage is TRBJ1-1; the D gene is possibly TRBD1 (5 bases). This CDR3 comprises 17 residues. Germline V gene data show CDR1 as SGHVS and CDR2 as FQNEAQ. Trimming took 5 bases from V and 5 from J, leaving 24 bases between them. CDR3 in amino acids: CASSLPVHGGVSTEAFF. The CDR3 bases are TGTGCCAGCAGCCTACCGGTACATGGGGGGGTGTCAACTGAAGCTTTCTTT.

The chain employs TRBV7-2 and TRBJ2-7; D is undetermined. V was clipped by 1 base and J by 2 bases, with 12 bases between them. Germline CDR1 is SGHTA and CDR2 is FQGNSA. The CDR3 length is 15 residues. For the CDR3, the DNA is TGTGCCAGCAGCTTAGTTCCGGGTACCCCCTACGAGCAGTACTTC. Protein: CASSLVPGTPYEQYF.

The CDR3 bases are TGTGCCAGCAGTTTGCTAGCGGGCCTCACAGATACGCAGTATTTT. It yields the protein CASSLLAGLTDTQYF. The rearrangement joins TRBV27 to TRBJ2-3, with TRBD2 matching over 8 bases. CDR3 length: 15 amino acids. Trimming removed 3 bases from V and 2 bases from J; junction bases left unmatched: 4. The germline CDR1 and CDR2 sequences are MNHEY and SMNVEV (reference sequence).

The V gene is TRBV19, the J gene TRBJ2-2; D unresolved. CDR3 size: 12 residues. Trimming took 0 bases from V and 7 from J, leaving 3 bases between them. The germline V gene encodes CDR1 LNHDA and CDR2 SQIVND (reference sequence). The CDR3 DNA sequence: TGTGCCAGTAGTATAGATCGCGGGGAGCTGTTTTTT. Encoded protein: CASSIDRGELFF.

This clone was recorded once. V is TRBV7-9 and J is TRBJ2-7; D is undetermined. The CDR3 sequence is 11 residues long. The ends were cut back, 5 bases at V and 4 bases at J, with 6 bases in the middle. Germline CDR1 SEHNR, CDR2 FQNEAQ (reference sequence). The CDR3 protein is CASSQLYEQYF. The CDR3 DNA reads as TGTGCCAGCAGCCAACTTTACGAGCAGTACTTC.

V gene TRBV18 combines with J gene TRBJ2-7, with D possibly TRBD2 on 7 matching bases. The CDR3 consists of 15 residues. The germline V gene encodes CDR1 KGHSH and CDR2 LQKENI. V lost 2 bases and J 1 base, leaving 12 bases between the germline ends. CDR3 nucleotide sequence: TGTGCCAGCTCACCAAGGGGGGGCCTTTCCTACGAGCAGTACTTC. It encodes CASSPRGGLSYEQYF.

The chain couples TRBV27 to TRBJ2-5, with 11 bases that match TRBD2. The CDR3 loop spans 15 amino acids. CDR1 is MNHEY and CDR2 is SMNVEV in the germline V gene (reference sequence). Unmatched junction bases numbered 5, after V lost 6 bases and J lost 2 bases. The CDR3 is CASRLGTSGQETQYF. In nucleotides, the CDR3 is TGTGCCAGCAGGCTAGGGACTAGCGGACAAGAGACCCAGTACTTC.

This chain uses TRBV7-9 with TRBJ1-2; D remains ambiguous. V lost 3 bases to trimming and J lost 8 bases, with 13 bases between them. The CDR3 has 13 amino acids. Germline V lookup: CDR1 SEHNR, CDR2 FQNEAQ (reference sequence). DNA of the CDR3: TGTGCCAGCAGCTTGGGCATAACTCGCGGCTACACCTTC. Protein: CASSLGITRGYTF.

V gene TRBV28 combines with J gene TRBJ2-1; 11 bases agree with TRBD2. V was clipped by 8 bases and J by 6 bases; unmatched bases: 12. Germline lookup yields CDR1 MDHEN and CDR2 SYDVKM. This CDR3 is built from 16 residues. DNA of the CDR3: TGTGCCAGCGGTCTTCATACTAGCGGGAGTTCCAATGAGCAGTTCTTC. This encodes CASGLHTSGSSNEQFF.

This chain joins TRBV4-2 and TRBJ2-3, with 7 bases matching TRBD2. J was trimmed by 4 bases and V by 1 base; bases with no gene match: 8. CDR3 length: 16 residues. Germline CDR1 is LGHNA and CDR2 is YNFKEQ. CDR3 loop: CASSQGVGGPADTQYF. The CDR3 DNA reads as TGTGCCAGCAGCCAAGGGGTGGGAGGGCCAGCAGATACGCAGTATTTT.

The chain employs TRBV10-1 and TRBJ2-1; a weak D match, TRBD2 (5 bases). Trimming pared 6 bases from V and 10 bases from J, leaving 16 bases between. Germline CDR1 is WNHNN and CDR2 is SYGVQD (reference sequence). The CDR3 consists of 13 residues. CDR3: CASRSPRGLEQFF. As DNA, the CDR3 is TGCGCCAGCAGGTCCCCACGGGGTTTAGAGCAGTTCTTC.

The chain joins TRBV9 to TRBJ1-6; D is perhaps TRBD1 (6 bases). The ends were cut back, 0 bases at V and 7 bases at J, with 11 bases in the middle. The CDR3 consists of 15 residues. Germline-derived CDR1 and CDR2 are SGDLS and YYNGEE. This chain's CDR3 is CASSVGLDRNSPLHF. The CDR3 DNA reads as TGTGCCAGCAGCGTAGGCTTGGACAGAAATTCACCCCTCCACTTT.

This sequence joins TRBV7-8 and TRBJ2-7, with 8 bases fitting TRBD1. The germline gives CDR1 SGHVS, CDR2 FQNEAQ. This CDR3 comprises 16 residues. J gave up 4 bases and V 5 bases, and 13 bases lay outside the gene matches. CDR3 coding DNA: TGTGCCAGCAGCCTCCCCGGACAGGGTTATTCGTACGAGCAGTACTTC. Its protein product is CASSLPGQGYSYEQYF.

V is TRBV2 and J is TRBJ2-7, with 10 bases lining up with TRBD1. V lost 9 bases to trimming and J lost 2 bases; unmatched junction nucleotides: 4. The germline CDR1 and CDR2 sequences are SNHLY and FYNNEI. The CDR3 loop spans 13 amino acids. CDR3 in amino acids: CASRTGGAYEQYF. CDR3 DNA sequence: TGTGCCAGTAGGACAGGGGGAGCCTACGAGCAGTACTTC.

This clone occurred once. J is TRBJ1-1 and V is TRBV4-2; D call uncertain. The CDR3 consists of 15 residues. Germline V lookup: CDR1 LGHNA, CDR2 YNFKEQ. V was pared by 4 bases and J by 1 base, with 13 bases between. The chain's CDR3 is CASSPLGTSNTEAFF. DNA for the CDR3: TGTGCCAGCAGCCCGCTGGGCACTTCGAACACTGAAGCTTTCTTT.

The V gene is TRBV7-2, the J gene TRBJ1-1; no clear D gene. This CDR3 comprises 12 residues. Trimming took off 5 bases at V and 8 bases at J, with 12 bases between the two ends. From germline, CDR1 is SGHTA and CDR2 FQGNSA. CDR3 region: CASSLPRGEAFF. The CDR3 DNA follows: TGTGCCAGCAGCCTCCCGCGGGGAGAAGCTTTCTTT.

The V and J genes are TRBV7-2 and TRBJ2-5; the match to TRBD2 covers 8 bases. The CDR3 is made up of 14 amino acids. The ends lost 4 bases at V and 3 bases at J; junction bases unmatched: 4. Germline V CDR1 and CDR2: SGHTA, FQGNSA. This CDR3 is CASSYGRAEETQYF. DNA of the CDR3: TGTGCCAGCAGCTACGGGAGGGCAGAAGAGACCCAGTACTTC. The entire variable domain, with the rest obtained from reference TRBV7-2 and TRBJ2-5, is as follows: GAGVSQSPSNKVTEKGKDVELRCDPISGHTALYWYRQSLGQGLEFLIYFQGNSAPDKSGLPSDRFSAERTGGSVSTLTIQRTQQEDSAVYLCASSYGRAEETQYFGPGTRLLVL.

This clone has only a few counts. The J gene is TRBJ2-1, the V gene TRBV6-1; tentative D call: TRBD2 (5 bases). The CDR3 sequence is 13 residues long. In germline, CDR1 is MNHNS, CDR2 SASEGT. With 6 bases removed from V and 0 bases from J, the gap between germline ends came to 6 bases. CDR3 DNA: TGTGCCAGCAGCAGCGGCTCCTACAATGAGCAGTTCTTC. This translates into CASSSGSYNEQFF.

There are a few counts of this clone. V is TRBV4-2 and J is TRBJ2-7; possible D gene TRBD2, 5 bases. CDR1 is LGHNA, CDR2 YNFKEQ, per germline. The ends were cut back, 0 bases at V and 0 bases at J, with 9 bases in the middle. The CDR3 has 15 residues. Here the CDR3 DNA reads TGTGCCAGCAGCCAAGAGAGTGGGAGCTCCTACGAGCAGTACTTC. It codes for CASSQESGSSYEQYF.

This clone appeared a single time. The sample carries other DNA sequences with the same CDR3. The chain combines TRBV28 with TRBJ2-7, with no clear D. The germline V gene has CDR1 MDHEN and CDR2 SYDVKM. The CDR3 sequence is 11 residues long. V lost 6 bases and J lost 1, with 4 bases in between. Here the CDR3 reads CASRSSYEQYF. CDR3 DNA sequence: TGTGCCAGCAGATCGTCCTACGAGCAGTACTTC.

CDR3 sequence (DNA): TGTGCCAGCAGCCCCAGCGGGGTTAGCACAGATACGCAGTATTTT. Its translation: CASSPSGVSTDTQYF. The chain is built from TRBV7-9 and TRBJ2-3; TRBD2 matches 7 bases. V shed 5 bases and J 0 bases; nucleotides not matched to a gene: 5. The CDR3 contains 15 residues. Germline values: CDR1 SEHNR, CDR2 FQNEAQ (reference sequence).

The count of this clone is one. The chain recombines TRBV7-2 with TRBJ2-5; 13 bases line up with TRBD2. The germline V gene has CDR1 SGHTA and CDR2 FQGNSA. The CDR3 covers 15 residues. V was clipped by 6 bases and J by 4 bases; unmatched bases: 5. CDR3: CASRLAGGPVETQYF. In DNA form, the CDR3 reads TGTGCCAGCAGACTAGCGGGAGGGCCAGTAGAGACCCAGTACTTC.

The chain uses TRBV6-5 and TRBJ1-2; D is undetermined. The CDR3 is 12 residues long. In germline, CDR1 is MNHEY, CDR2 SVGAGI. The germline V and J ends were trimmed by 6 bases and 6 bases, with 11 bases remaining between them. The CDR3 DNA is TGTGCCAGCAGCCCGGGAGGGAATGGCTACACCTTC. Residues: CASSPGGNGYTF.